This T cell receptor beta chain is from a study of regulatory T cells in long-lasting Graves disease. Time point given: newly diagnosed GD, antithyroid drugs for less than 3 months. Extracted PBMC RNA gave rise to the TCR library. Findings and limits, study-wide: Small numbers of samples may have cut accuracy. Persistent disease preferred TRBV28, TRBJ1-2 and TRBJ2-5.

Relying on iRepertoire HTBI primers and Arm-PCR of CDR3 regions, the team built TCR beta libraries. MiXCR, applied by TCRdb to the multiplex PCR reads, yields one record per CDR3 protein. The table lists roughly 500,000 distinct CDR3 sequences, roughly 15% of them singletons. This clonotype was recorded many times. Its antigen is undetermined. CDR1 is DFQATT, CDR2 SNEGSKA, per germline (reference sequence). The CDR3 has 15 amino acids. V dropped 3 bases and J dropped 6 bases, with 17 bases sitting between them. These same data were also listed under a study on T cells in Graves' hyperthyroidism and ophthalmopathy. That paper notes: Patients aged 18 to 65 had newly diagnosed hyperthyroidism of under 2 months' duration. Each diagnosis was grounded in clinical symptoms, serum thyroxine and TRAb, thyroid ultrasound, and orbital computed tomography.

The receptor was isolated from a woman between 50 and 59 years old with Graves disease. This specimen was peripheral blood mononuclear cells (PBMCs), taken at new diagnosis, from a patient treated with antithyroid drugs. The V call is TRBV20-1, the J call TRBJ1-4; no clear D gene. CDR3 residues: CSARVVGQSDEKLFF. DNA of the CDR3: TGCAGTGCTAGGGTTGTTGGTCAGAGCGATGAAAAACTGTTTTTT.